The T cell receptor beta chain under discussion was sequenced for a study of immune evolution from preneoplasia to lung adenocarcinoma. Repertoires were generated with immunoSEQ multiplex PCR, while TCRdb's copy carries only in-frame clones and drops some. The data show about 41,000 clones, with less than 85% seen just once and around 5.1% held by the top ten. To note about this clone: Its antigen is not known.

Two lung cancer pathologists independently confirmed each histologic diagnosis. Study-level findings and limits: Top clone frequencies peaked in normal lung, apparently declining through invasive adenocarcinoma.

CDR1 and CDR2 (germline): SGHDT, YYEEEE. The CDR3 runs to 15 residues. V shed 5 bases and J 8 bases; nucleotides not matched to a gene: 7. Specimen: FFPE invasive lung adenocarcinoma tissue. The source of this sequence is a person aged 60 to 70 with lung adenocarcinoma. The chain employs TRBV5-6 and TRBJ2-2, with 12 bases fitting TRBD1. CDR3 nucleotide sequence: TGTGCCAGCAGTTGGGACAGGGGGCGCGGGGGGGAGCTGTTTTTT. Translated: CASSWDRGRGGELFF.